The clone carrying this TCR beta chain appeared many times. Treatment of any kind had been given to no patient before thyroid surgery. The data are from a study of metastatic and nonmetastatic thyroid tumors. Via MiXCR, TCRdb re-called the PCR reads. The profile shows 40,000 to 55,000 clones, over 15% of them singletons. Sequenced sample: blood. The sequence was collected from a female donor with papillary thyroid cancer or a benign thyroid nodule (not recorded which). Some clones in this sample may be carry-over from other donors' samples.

The CDR3 here is CASSETPQDTANTGELFF. Written as DNA, the CDR3 is TGTGCCAGCAGCGAGACCCCGCAGGACACAGCGAACACCGGGGAGCTGTTTTTT. The chain joins TRBV9 to TRBJ2-2; TRBD1 might be the D (5 bases). This CDR3 is built from 18 residues. Per germline, CDR1 SGDLS and CDR2 YYNGEE. Trimming cost V 3 bases and J 0 bases, with 18 bases left between them.